This T cell receptor (beta chain) was captured in a study of chemoradiotherapy in HPV16-positive cancers. The V and J ends lost 1 base and 4 bases, in that order; junction bases with no gene match: 3. The CDR3 has 15 amino acids. Germline CDR1 is SGHTA and CDR2 is FQGTGA. Over chemoradiotherapy, repertoires were sampled more than once. Using immunoSEQ multiplex PCR, the repertoire was profiled, and TCRdb retains in-frame clones only, with some absent. The repertoire consists of roughly 14,000 clones, with roughly 88% occurring once and the leading ten covering roughly 2.6%. The sequences come from blood, collected from a patient who underwent chemoradiotherapy. The clonotype was recovered from a human donor with HPV-associated anogenital cancer. The gene calls are TRBV7-3 and TRBJ2-1; 8 bases agree with TRBD1. DNA for the CDR3: TGTGCCAGCAGCTTAAGCGGACAGGGATACAATGAGCAGTTCTTC. Amino acid sequence: CASSLSGQGYNEQFF.